Only a few counts were recorded for the clone carrying this T cell receptor beta chain. No antigen is known for it. The sample belongs to a study of T cell repertoires in cytomegalovirus infection. Per the germline V gene, CDR1 is SGHVS and CDR2 is FQNEAQ. Deletions cut 2 bases from V and 0 bases from J, with 10 bases between. The CDR3 loop spans 15 amino acids. Using its own MiXCR run on the reads, TCRdb lists one record per CDR3 protein. The sample contains 380,000 or so distinct CDR3 sequences, about a third of which appear only once. Study-level points and caveats: HLA-C-restricted CMV-specific TCR beta clonotypes were dominant in the ex vivo response.

The chain combines TRBV7-8 with TRBJ2-5; possibly TRBD1 for D (6 bases). The material was cultured PBMCs, obtained from culture after CMV antigen stimulation. The receptor was derived from a human donor in good health (CMV status not recorded). Some clones in this sample may be carry-over from other donors' samples. In nucleotides, the CDR3 is TGTGCCAGCAGCTTAAGGGGGACCTACCAAGAGACCCAGTACTTC. Its translation: CASSLRGTYQETQYF.